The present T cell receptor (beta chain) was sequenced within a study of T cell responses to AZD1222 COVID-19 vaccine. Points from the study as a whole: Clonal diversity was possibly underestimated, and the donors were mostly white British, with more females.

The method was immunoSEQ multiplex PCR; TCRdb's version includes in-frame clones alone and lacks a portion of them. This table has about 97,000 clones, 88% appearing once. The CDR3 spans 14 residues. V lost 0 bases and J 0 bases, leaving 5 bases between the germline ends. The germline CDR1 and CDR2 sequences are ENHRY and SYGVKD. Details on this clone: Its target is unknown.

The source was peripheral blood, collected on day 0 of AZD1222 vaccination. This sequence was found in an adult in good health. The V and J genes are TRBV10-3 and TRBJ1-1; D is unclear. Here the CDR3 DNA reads TGTGCCATCAGTGAGTCAGCTATGAACACTGAAGCTTTCTTT. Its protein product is CAISESAMNTEAFF.